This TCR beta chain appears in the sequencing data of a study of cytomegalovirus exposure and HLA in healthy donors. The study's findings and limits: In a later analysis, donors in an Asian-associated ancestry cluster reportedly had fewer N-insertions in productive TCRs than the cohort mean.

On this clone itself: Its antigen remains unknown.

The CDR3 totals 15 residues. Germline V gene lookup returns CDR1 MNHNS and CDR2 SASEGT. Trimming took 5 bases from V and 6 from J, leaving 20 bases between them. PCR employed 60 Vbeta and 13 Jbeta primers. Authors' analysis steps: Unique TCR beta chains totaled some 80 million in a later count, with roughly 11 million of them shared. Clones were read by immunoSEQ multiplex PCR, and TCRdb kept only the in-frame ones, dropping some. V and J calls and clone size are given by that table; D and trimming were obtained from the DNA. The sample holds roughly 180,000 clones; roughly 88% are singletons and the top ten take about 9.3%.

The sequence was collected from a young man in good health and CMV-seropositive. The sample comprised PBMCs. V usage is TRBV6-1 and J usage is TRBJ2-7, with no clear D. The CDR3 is CASSPTGHRLGEQYF. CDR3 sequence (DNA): TGTGCCAGCAGTCCAACTGGGCACCGTCTGGGCGAGCAGTACTTC.